The rows below give T cell receptor beta chains drawn from one sample of a study of CD8 T cells in ankylosing spondylitis. TCRdb ran MiXCR on the 5' RACE reads and lists one entry per CDR3 protein. This table has about 250,000 distinct CDR3 sequences, over 30% appearing once. Sequencing input: blood, either unsorted or a sorted T cell fraction (not recorded which). Source of these receptors: a male donor with ankylosing spondylitis or in good health (not recorded which). CDR3s include the opening cysteine and the closing phenylalanine or tryptophan.

v_gene: TRBV5-1
CDR3aa: CASSLDGTTEAFF

v_gene: TRBV7-9
CDR3aa: CASSLRLLNYGYTF

v_gene: TRBV3-1
CDR3aa: CASSQAQGPYEQYF

v_gene: TRBV5-8
CDR3aa: CASSLVAANEKLFF

v_gene: TRBV5-1
CDR3aa: CASSPTGPNQPQHF

v_gene: TRBV10-3
CDR3aa: CATVGAGNTIYF

v_gene: TRBV5-1
CDR3aa: CASSLPELNTEAFF

v_gene: TRBV29-1
CDR3aa: CSVASPLGEKLFF

v_gene: TRBV7-9
CDR3aa: CASSFQGSYNEQFF

v_gene: TRBV20-1
CDR3aa: CSARDPGSPREKLFF

v_gene: TRBV20-1
CDR3aa: CSARDLRTASNQPQHF

v_gene: TRBV12-3/TRBV12-4
CDR3aa: CASSLSYDRATSYEQYF

v_gene: TRBV5-1
CDR3aa: CASSFGTGNEQFF

v_gene: TRBV29-1
CDR3aa: CSVGRRQSYEQYF

v_gene: TRBV7-7
CDR3aa: CASSLLRGETQYF

v_gene: TRBV20-1
CDR3aa: CSASPRSRSEQFF

v_gene: TRBV7-2
CDR3aa: CASSLRTGNTEAFF

v_gene: TRBV5-1
CDR3aa: CASSLDGVTGELFF

v_gene: TRBV10-2
CDR3aa: CASSESGGPGTQYF

v_gene: TRBV11-2
CDR3aa: CASSPDRGTYEQYF

v_gene: TRBV12-3/TRBV12-4
CDR3aa: CASSRSGGHSPLHF

v_gene: TRBV5-6
CDR3aa: CASSLKPAGKGNEQYF

v_gene: TRBV12-3/TRBV12-4
CDR3aa: CASRDRVTEAFF

v_gene: TRBV7-2
CDR3aa: CASSTFLGGPYNEQFF

v_gene: TRBV29-1
CDR3aa: CSVRVAGNYEQYF

v_gene: TRBV5-1
CDR3aa: CASSLTSFSYNEQFF

v_gene: TRBV7-2
CDR3aa: CASRYSGEQYF

v_gene: TRBV18
CDR3aa: CASSPVSAYNYGYTF

v_gene: TRBV5-5
CDR3aa: CASSPWTGEDEKLFF

v_gene: TRBV7-2
CDR3aa: CASSPSPGTSTEAFF

v_gene: TRBV29-1
CDR3aa: CSAQAGQGGTGELFF

v_gene: TRBV7-2
CDR3aa: CASSPWTETEAFF